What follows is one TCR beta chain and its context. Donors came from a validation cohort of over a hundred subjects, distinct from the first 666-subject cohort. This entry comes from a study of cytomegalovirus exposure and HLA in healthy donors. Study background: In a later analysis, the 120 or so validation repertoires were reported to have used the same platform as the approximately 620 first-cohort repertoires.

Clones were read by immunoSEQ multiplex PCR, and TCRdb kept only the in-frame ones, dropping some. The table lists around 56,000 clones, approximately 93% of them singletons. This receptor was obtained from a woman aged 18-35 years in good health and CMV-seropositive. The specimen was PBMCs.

The CDR3 sequence: CASSLGYGQGFYTEAFF. The CDR3 nucleotides are TGCGCCAGCAGCTTGGGTTACGGACAGGGGTTTTACACTGAAGCTTTCTTT. The rearrangement uses TRBV5-1 and TRBJ1-1; 9 nucleotides agree with TRBD1. The CDR3 loop spans 17 amino acids. Germline lookup yields CDR1 SGHRS and CDR2 YFSETQ. Trimming took 0 bases from V and 3 from J; bases not matched to a gene: 9.